The TCR beta chain described here comes from a study of cytomegalovirus exposure and HLA in healthy donors. PCR employed 60 Vbeta and 13 Jbeta primers. Here immunoSEQ multiplex PCR was the method, and the copy in TCRdb shows in-frame clones only, minus some. The sample consists of around 170,000 clones, about 84% of them appearing once. CDR1 is LNHDA, CDR2 SQIVND, per germline (reference sequence). The CDR3 runs 13 residues. This clone was seen only once. What it recognizes is unknown. At one of its ends the junction is not consistent with the germline gene, which may arise from a read error. The study, taken as a whole, reports: A later look showed TCR association rates differing by HLA locus, highest for DRB1 and lowest for HLA-C.

The sequence was collected from a middle-aged man in good health and CMV-seronegative. The chain has TRBV19 and TRBJ2-1; D is unresolved. Sample: PBMCs. The CDR3 reads CASSIVAYSEQFF. The CDR3 nucleotides are TGTGCCAGTAGTATAGTTGCGTACAGTGAGCAGTTCTTC.